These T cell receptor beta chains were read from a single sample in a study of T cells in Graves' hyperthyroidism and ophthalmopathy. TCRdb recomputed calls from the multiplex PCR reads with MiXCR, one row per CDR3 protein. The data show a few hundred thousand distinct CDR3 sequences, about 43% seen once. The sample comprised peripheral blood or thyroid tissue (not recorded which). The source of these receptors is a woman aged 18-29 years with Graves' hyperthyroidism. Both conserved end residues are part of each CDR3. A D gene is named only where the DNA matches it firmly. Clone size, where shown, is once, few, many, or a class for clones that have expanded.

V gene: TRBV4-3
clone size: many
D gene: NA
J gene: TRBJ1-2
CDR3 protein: CASSQGRVRPNYGYTF
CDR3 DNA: TGCGCCAGCAGCCAAGGTCGCGTGAGGCCTAACTATGGCTACACCTTC

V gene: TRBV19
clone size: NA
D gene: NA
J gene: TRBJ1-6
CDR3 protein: CASSREATNSPLHF
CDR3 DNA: TGTGCCAGTAGCAGGGAAGCGACTAATTCACCCCTCCACTTT

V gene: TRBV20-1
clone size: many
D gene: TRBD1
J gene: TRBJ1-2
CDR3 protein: CSARISGTGLDYGYTF
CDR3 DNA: TGCAGTGCTAGAATCTCCGGGACAGGGCTGGACTATGGCTACACCTTC

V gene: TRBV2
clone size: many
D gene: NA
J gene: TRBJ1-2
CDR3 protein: CASSEVEESYGYTF
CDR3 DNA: TGTGCCAGCAGTGAGGTCGAGGAGAGCTATGGCTACACCTTC

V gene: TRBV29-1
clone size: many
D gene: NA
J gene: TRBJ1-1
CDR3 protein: CSVGWDRAPTTEAFF
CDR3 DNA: TGCAGCGTCGGCTGGGATCGGGCGCCGACCACTGAAGCTTTCTTT

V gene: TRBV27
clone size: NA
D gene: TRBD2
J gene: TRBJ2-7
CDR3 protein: CASSFGRTSGYYEQYF
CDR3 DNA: TGTGCCAGCAGTTTCGGACGGACTAGCGGATACTACGAGCAGTACTTC

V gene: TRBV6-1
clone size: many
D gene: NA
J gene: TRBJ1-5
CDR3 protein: CASRGTTSEPQHF
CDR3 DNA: TGTGCCAGCAGGGGGACCACAAGTGAGCCCCAGCATTTT

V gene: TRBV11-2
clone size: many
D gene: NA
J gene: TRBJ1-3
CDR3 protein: CASSLDPGNTIYF
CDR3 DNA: TGTGCCAGCAGCTTAGACCCCGGCAACACCATATATTTT

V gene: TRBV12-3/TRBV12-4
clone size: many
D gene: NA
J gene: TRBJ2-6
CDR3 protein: CASSLWSTGANVLTF
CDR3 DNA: TGTGCCAGCAGTTTGTGGAGTACTGGGGCCAACGTCCTGACTTTC

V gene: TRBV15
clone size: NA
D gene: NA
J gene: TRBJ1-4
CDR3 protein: CATSSPGGEKLFF
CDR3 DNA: TGTGCCACCAGCAGCCCGGGAGGGGAAAAACTGTTTTTT

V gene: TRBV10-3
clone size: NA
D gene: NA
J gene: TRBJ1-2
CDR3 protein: CAISEGVGAHGYTF
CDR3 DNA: TGTGCCATCAGTGAGGGGGTGGGGGCGCATGGCTACACCTTC

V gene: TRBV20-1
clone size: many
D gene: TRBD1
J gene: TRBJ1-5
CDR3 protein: CSAGTGNSNQPQHF
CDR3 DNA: TGCAGTGCCGGGACAGGGAATAGCAATCAGCCCCAGCATTTT

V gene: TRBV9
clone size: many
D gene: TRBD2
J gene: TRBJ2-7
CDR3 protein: CASSPSGGQGSEQYF
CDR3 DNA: TGTGCCAGCAGCCCCTCGGGGGGGCAGGGGAGTGAGCAGTACTTC

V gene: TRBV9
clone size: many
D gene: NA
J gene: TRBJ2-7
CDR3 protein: CASSVAYRADEQYF
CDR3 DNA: TGTGCCAGCAGCGTAGCGTACCGGGCCGACGAGCAGTACTTC

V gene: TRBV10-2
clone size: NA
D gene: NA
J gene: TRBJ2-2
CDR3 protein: CASSEDREDSIRELFF
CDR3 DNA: TGCGCCAGCAGTGAGGACAGGGAGGACAGCATCAGGGAGCTGTTTTTT

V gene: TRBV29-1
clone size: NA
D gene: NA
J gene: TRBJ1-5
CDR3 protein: CSDPAVNQPQHF
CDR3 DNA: TGCAGTGATCCGGCAGTCAATCAGCCCCAGCATTTT

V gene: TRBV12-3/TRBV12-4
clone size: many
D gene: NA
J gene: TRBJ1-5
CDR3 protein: CASSERGPQHF
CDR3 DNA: TGTGCCAGCAGTGAGCGGGGGCCCCAGCATTTT

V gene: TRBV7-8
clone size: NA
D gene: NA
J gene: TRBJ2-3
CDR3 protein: CASSPSRSHLADTQYF
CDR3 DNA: TGTGCCAGCAGCCCAAGCCGCTCCCACCTCGCAGATACGCAGTATTTT

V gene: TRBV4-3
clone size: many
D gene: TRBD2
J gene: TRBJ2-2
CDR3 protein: CASTPTSHTGELFF
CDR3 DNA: TGCGCCAGCACCCCGACTAGCCACACCGGGGAGCTGTTTTTT

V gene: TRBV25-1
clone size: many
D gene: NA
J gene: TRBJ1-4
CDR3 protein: CASMVGGEDEKLFF
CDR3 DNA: TGTGCCAGCATGGTAGGAGGAGAGGATGAAAAACTGTTTTTT

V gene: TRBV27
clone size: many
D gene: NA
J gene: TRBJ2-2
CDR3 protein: CASSLPENTGELFF
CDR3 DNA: TGTGCCAGCAGTTTACCTGAGAACACCGGGGAGCTGTTTTTT

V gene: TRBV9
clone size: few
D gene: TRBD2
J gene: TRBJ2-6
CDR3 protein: CASSTSGTGANVLTF
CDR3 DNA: TGTGCCAGCAGCACTAGCGGGACCGGGGCCAACGTCCTGACTTTC

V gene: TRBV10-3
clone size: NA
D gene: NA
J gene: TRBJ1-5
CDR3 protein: CAISRTWGRVNQPQHF
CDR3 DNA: TGTGCCATCAGTAGGACGTGGGGTAGGGTCAATCAGCCCCAGCATTTT

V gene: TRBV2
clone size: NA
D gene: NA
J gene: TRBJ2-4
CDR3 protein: CASSAENIQYF
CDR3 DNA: TGTGCCAGCAGTGCAGAGAACATTCAGTACTTC

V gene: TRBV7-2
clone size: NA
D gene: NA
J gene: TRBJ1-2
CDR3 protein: CASSLEGPANYGYTF
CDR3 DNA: TGTGCCAGCAGCTTAGAGGGGCCAGCTAACTATGGCTACACCTTC

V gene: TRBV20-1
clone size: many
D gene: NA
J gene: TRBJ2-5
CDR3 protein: CSARRETQYF
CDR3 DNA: TGCAGTGCTAGAAGGGAGACCCAGTACTTC

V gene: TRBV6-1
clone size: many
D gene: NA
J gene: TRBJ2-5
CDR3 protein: CASSEAYVHRETQYF
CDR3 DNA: TGTGCCAGCAGTGAAGCGTACGTTCACAGGGAGACCCAGTACTTC

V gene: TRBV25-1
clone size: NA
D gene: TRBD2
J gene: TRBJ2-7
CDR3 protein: CASSAELAGSYEQYF
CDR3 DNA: TGTGCCAGCAGCGCCGAGCTAGCGGGATCCTACGAGCAGTACTTC

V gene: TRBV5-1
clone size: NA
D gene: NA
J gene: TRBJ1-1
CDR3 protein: CASSLAGQRGDWEQFF
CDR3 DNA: TGCGCCAGCAGCTTGGCCGGTCAAAGGGGGGATTGGGAGCAGTTCTTT

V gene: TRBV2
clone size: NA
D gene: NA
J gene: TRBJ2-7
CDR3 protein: CASRILAVGELYF
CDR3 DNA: TGTGCCAGCAGGATCCTAGCTGTCGGGGAGCTGTACTTC

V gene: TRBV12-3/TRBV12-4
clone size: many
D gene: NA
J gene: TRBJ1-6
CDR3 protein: CASSPLGSSYNSPLHF
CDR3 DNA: TGTGCCAGCAGTCCCTTGGGCAGCTCCTATAATTCACCCCTCCACTTT

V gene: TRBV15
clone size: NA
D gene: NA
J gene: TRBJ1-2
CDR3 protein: CATTLAGAGYTF
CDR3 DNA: TGTGCCACCACCTTAGCCGGGGCTGGCTACACCTTC

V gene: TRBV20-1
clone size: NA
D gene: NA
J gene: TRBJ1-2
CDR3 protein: CSVRGADGYTF
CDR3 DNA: TGCAGTGTTCGGGGGGCTGATGGCTACACCTTC

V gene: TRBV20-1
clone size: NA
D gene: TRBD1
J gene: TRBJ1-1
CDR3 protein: CSARDNRGDMNTEAFF
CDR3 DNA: TGCAGTGCTAGAGATAACAGGGGTGACATGAACACTGAAGCTTTCTTT